The sequence of this T cell receptor (beta chain) was determined in a study of beta chain features in type 1 diabetes. Turning to the study itself: The study examined 107,917,701 sorted cells across all samples. Whole-study results and caveats: Naive, central memory and Treg TCRB repertoires seemed to resemble each other more closely in patients than they did in healthy donors.

Sequenced material consisted of expressed TCRB transcripts (all of the isolated RNA was reverse transcribed). This table comes from immunoSEQ multiplex PCR, and its TCRdb copy is limited to in-frame clones, with some not included. The data show about 200,000 clones, approximately 10% seen once. On this clone itself: Antigen unknown.

This CDR3 contains 12 residues. Trimming shortened V by 6 bases and J by 3 bases, and 9 bases separated the two germline ends. Germline CDR1 reads SNHLY; CDR2 reads FYNNEI. The source material was central memory CD4+ T cells from blood. This clonotype was sampled from a man younger than 30 in good health. The rearrangement links TRBV2 to TRBJ2-7; tentatively, D is TRBD1 (5 bases). In nucleotides, the CDR3 is TGTGCCAGCAGCGCCGACAGCTACGAGCAGTACTTC. This gives the protein CASSADSYEQYF.